This T cell receptor (beta chain) was observed in a study of breast tumors, draining lymph nodes, adjacent tissues. Per the germline V gene, CDR1 is DFQATT and CDR2 is SNEGSKA (reference sequence). This CDR3 is 13 amino acids long. The V end was cut by 4 bases, the J end by 0 bases, with 7 bases between. Study-wide results and caveats: Tumors had less TCR diversity than lymph nodes, more than nontumor tissue. Tumor and nontumor repertoires were significantly more similar in luminal-like than in basal-like breast cancer.

Breast cancer patients provided tissue from their axillary draining lymph nodes. MiXCR was run by TCRdb on the multiplex PCR reads, yielding one entry per CDR3 protein. The sample lists over 250,000 distinct CDR3 sequences, about 30% occurring once. This clonotype was found many times. Antigen specificity is unknown. The sample consisted of axillary lymph node tissue. The TCR sequence derives from a female donor with breast cancer. Some clones in this sample may be carry-over from other donors' samples. The chain has TRBV20-1 and TRBJ1-5; possibly TRBD1 for D (6 bases). The CDR3 sequence is CSANRDSNQPQHF. The CDR3 DNA follows: TGCAGTGCTAACAGGGATAGCAATCAGCCCCAGCATTTT.